These 15 T cell receptor beta chains were all obtained from the same sample, sequenced in a study of response to subunit inactivated influenza vaccine (dated by TCRdb to between 2018 and 2020). Library preparation employed RT-PCR. Sequenced using an Illumina HiSeq 2500. Using fastp trimming at Q25 and MiXCR clonotype assembly, TCRdb reanalyzed the public sequencing data and kept in-frame beta chains. Entries that share a CDR3 protein sequence are merged under the most common genes and DNA. Present in this sample are 450,000 to 550,000 distinct CDR3 sequences, 25% of which were seen just once. Approximately 2% of the sample is held by the ten biggest clonotypes. The source material was CD4+ T cells sorted from PBMCs, sampled 4 to 6 days after vaccination. Every receptor here comes from a man in his forties or fifties who received an inactivated influenza vaccine. Donor details come from another sample of the same person, matched by shared clones.

This chain links TRBV20-1 with TRBJ2-1, with a weak D call TRBD2 (6 bases). The CDR3 consists of 14 residues. CDR1 is DFQATT and CDR2 is SNEGSKA in the germline V gene (reference sequence). Trimming left V 4 bases short and J 3 bases short, with 13 bases between. This CDR3 reads CSAKSRESYNEQFF. The CDR3 DNA follows: TGCAGTGCTAAGTCCCGGGAGAGCTACAATGAGCAGTTCTTC.

The table lists this clonotype with a few counts. The genes are TRBV7-6 and TRBJ2-5, with 10 bases identical to TRBD2. The CDR3 is made up of 16 amino acids. V lost 1 base to trimming and J lost 4 bases; unmatched junction nucleotides: 6. From germline, CDR1 is SGHVS and CDR2 FNYEAQ. DNA for the CDR3: TGTGCCAGCAGCTTAGAAGTCCTAGCGGGAGTAGAGACCCAGTACTTC. Its translation: CASSLEVLAGVETQYF. The full variable domain, in which reference TRBV7-6 and TRBJ2-5 provide the parts outside the CDR3, is GAGVSQSPRYKVTKRGQDVALRCDPISGHVSLYWYRQALGQGPEFLTYFNYEAQQDKSGLPNDRFSAERPEGSISTLTIQRTEQRDSAMYRCASSLEVLAGVETQYFGPGTRLLVL.

This chain connects TRBV4-2 to TRBJ2-5; D is possibly TRBD1 (5 bases). Trimming took 0 bases from V and 5 from J, leaving 13 bases between them. The CDR3 runs to 15 residues. The germline CDR1 and CDR2 sequences are LGHNA and YNFKEQ. Here the CDR3 DNA reads TGTGCCAGCAGCCAAGAAGGGTGGGGCTGGGAGACCCAGTACTTC. It yields the protein CASSQEGWGWETQYF.

The gene calls are TRBV11-2 and TRBJ2-2; maybe TRBD1 (5 bases). CDR3 length equals 15 residues. The V and J ends lost 5 bases and 0 bases respectively, with 10 bases between them. CDR1 is SGHAT and CDR2 is FQNNGV in the germline V gene. In DNA form, the CDR3 reads TGTGCCAGCAGCATGACAGCCGCGAACACCGGGGAGCTGTTTTTT. Protein product: CASSMTAANTGELFF.

This clonotype has ten or more counts. V and J are TRBV7-9 and TRBJ2-5; the D gene is possibly TRBD1 (5 bases). CDR1 SEHNR and CDR2 FQNEAQ come from the germline V gene (reference sequence). The CDR3 length is 14 residues. Trimming removed 7 bases from V and 5 bases from J, with 17 bases in between. The CDR3 loop is CASNTGQGSETQYF. DNA for the CDR3: TGTGCCAGCAACACCGGGCAGGGTTCGGAGACCCAGTACTTC.

This clonotype appeared a few times. This chain links TRBV12-3 or TRBV12-4 with TRBJ2-7, with D unresolved. The ends were cut back, 7 bases at V and 5 bases at J, with 9 bases in the middle. The length of the CDR3 is 11 residues. The CDR3 is CASTHGDEQYF. DNA for the CDR3: TGTGCCAGCACCCATGGGGACGAGCAGTACTTC.

This clonotype has a handful of counts. The CDR3 DNA reads TGCAGTGCTTCACTAGACCCGGGCACAGATACGCAGTATTTT. This translates into CSASLDPGTDTQYF. This rearrangement joins TRBV20-1 to TRBJ2-3, with D perhaps matching TRBD2 (5 bases). The germline gives CDR1 DFQATT, CDR2 SNEGSKA (reference sequence). CDR3 length: 14 amino acids. Trimming pared 5 bases from V and 1 base from J, leaving 13 bases between.

This clonotype was observed a handful of times. The V gene is TRBV7-6, the J gene TRBJ2-3; 12 positions match TRBD2. CDR1 is SGHVS and CDR2 is FNYEAQ in the germline V gene. V dropped 5 bases and J dropped 6; count of bases not matched to a gene: 6. The CDR3 is 15 residues long. CDR3 sequence (DNA): TGTGCCAGCAGCCTCAGGACTAGCGGGGCTGATACGCAGTATTTT. Translating gives CASSLRTSGADTQYF.

The rearrangement links TRBV20-1 to TRBJ2-5, with 7 bases lining up with TRBD2. Trimming at V came to 0 bases and at J to 10 bases, leaving 11 bases not matched to a gene. The CDR3 length is 14 residues. Looked up from germline, CDR1 is DFQATT and CDR2 is SNEGSKA (reference sequence). This chain's CDR3 is CSARDWGGTHSQYF. Here the CDR3 DNA reads TGCAGTGCTAGAGATTGGGGGGGGACTCACAGCCAGTACTTC.

This clonotype was found a few times. The rearrangement joins TRBV20-1 to TRBJ2-7, with no clear D. The CDR3 has 13 residues. Germline CDR1 reads DFQATT; CDR2 reads SNEGSKA (reference sequence). V lost 0 bases to trimming and J lost 3 bases, with 9 bases between them. The CDR3 DNA is TGCAGTGCTAGAGAGGTTTTGTTCTACGAGCAGTACTTC. Its protein is CSAREVLFYEQYF.

V usage is TRBV30 and J usage is TRBJ2-7, with D unresolved. V gave up 5 bases and J gave up 3 bases, with 5 bases separating them. CDR1 and CDR2 from the germline V gene are GTSNPN and SVGIG (reference sequence). This CDR3 has 10 amino acids. CDR3 coding DNA: TGTGCCTGGGGAAACTACGAGCAGTACTTC. It yields the protein CAWGNYEQYF.

This clonotype was detected many times. The V gene is TRBV20-1, the J gene TRBJ2-5; the match to TRBD1 covers 7 bases. The CDR3 has 14 amino acids. The germline gives CDR1 DFQATT, CDR2 SNEGSKA (reference sequence). This CDR3 reads CSTARGQLMETQYF. The CDR3 nucleotides are TGCAGCACCGCCCGGGGACAGCTAATGGAGACCCAGTACTTC.

The chain combines TRBV27 with TRBJ2-6, with a possible D match to TRBD2 (5 bases). The CDR3 runs to 16 residues. Deletions cut 2 bases from V and 4 bases from J, with 12 bases between. Germline-derived CDR1 and CDR2 are MNHEY and SMNVEV (reference sequence). CDR3 loop: CASSLEGKSGANVLTF. The DNA for the CDR3 is TGTGCCAGCAGTTTAGAGGGAAAGTCGGGGGCCAACGTCCTGACTTTC.

There are a few counts of this clonotype. V is TRBV4-2 and J is TRBJ2-7, with 9 nucleotides matching TRBD1. This CDR3 has 15 residues. CDR1 LGHNA and CDR2 YNFKEQ come from the germline V gene. V lost 1 base to trimming and J lost 3 bases; unmatched junction nucleotides: 4. The DNA for the CDR3 is TGTGCCAGCAGCCAAGTGGAGACAGGGGGCTACGAGCAGTACTTC. It encodes CASSQVETGGYEQYF.

The chain uses TRBV4-3 and TRBJ2-7, with 9 bases aligning to TRBD2. V shed 1 base, J shed 3 bases, and the junction held 4 bases outside the gene matches. The germline V gene encodes CDR1 LGHNA and CDR2 YSLEER. This CDR3 has 15 residues. The CDR3 protein is CASSQGASGIYEQYF. As DNA, the CDR3 is TGCGCCAGCAGCCAAGGGGCTAGCGGGATCTACGAGCAGTACTTC.